This T cell receptor (beta chain) appears in the sequencing data of a study of STAT5B mutations in CD4+ large granular lymphocyte leukemia. Findings of the study overall: 8/27 top patient clones versus 2/35 control clones were TRBV06-family.

The CDR3 consists of 15 residues. CDR1 is LNHDA and CDR2 is SQIVND in the germline V gene (reference sequence). Trimming at V came to 5 bases and at J to 2 bases, leaving 6 bases not matched to a gene. Profiled with immunoSEQ multiplex PCR; TCRdb holds only in-frame clones, not every one. The sample includes approximately 36,000 clones, about 81% of them seen just once. As regards this clone: What it binds is unknown.

Sequenced sample: CD4+ T cells from blood buffy coats. The receptor was derived from a human donor in good health. V gene TRBV19 combines with J gene TRBJ2-3, with 8 positions matching TRBD1. CDR3 DNA: TGTGCCAGTAGTTACCAACAGGGGGTCACAGATACGCAGTATTTT. This codes for CASSYQQGVTDTQYF. Full variable domain (missing parts from reference TRBV19 and TRBJ2-3): DGGITQSPKYLFRKEGQNVTLSCEQNLNHDAMYWYRQDPGQGLRLIYYSQIVNDFQKGDIAEGYSVSREKKESFPLTVTSAQKNPTAFYLCASSYQQGVTDTQYFGPGTRLTVL.